The 11 T cell receptor beta chains given below trace back to one sample, sequenced in a study of cytomegalovirus exposure and HLA in healthy donors. In the PCR, 60 Vbeta and 13 Jbeta primers were used. Measured with immunoSEQ multiplex PCR; TCRdb has only the in-frame clones, and not every one. The sample has some 110,000 clones, roughly 80% seen once; the top ten hold around 4.9%. Material for sequencing was PBMCs. The receptor set was obtained from a man aged 50-59 years in good health and CMV-seropositive.

This clone was seen a single time. V is TRBV18 and J is TRBJ1-1; D might be TRBD1 (6 bases). This CDR3 contains 17 residues. Germline V gives CDR1 KGHSH, CDR2 LQKENI. Trimming shortened V by 1 base and J by 3 bases, and 18 bases separated the two germline ends. CDR3 protein: CASSPRTGMVSDTEAFF. The CDR3, as DNA: TGTGCCAGCTCACCACGCACAGGGATGGTATCAGACACTGAAGCTTTCTTT. Filled out from reference TRBV18 and TRBJ1-1, the complete variable domain reads NAGVMQNPRHLVRRRGQEARLRCSPMKGHSHVYWYRQLPEEGLKFMVYLQKENIIDESGMPKERFSAEFPKEGPSILRIQQVVRGDSAAYFCASSPRTGMVSDTEAFFGQGTRLTVV.

This clone was counted only a few times. CDR3 residues: CASSLGGAGSAYGYTF. CDR3 bases: TGTGCCAGCAGCTTAGGCGGGGCTGGTTCGGCCTATGGCTACACCTTC. This chain connects TRBV7-9 to TRBJ1-2, with a tentative D call TRBD1 (5 bases). V was clipped by 1 base and J by 4 bases, with 16 bases between them. The CDR3 sequence is 16 residues long. Per germline, CDR1 SEHNR and CDR2 FQNEAQ (reference sequence).

The sample holds a few counts of this clone. The J gene is TRBJ1-6, the V gene TRBV25-1; a possible D gene is TRBD1 (6 bases). The germline V and J ends were trimmed by 2 bases and 7 bases, with 12 bases remaining between them. CDR3 length: 15 residues. CDR1 is MGHDK, CDR2 SYGVNS, per germline. CDR3: CASSEGSGANSPLHF. The DNA of the CDR3 is TGTGCCAGCAGTGAAGGGTCAGGGGCCAATTCACCCCTCCACTTT.

The rearrangement uses TRBV28 and TRBJ1-2; D remains ambiguous. The V gene lost 5 bases and the J gene lost 7 bases, with 8 bases spanning the gap. Germline V lookup: CDR1 MDHEN, CDR2 SYDVKM. The CDR3 covers 11 residues. The CDR3 nucleotides read TGTGCCAGCAGTCGCCGAGGTGGCTACACCTTC. Translation gives CASSRRGGYTF.

The CDR3 DNA is TGTGCCAGCAGCTTAGATCCGGGTAGTAACTATGGCTACACCTTC. It translates to CASSLDPGSNYGYTF. The J gene is TRBJ1-2, the V gene TRBV7-6, with D hard to call. Germline V gene data show CDR1 as SGHVS and CDR2 as FNYEAQ. V was shortened by 1 base and J by 1 base, with 10 bases between the two germline ends. The CDR3 length is 15 residues.

This clone came up once. The J gene is TRBJ1-5, the V gene TRBV6-1; D not certain. The CDR3 loop spans 15 amino acids. Looked up from germline, CDR1 is MNHNS and CDR2 is SASEGT. V was pared by 3 bases and J by 6 bases, with 15 bases between. The CDR3 coding sequence is TGTGCCAGCAGTGACAATTCCCCCGACACTCAGCCCCAGCATTTT. As protein: CASSDNSPDTQPQHF.

There are a few counts of this clone. This chain uses TRBV9 with TRBJ1-2; D unclear. The CDR3 is 11 amino acids. Trimming left V 3 bases short and J 2 bases short, with 2 bases between. The germline CDR1 and CDR2 sequences are SGDLS and YYNGEE. CDR3 amino acids: CASSANYGYTF. The CDR3, as DNA: TGTGCCAGCAGCGCGAACTATGGCTACACCTTC.

V gene TRBV10-1 combines with J gene TRBJ2-1, with D possibly TRBD2 on 5 matching bases. Germline CDR1 is WNHNN and CDR2 is SYGVQD (reference sequence). Trimming removed 2 bases from V and 5 bases from J, with 10 bases in between. The CDR3 length is 14 residues. The CDR3 DNA is TGCGCCAGCAGTGAGCAGTCCGGGAACAATGAGCAGTTCTTC. This gives the protein CASSEQSGNNEQFF.

This clone occurred a few times. Other DNA sequences in this sample translate to the same CDR3. In nucleotides, the CDR3 is TGCGCCAGCAGTGAGTCACAGGGGAACACCGGGGAGCTGTTTTTT. This encodes CASSESQGNTGELFF. The V gene is TRBV10-1, the J gene TRBJ2-2; tentatively, D is TRBD1 (6 bases). The V end lost 0 bases, the J end lost 1 base, and 6 bases lay between the germline ends. CDR1 is WNHNN, CDR2 SYGVQD, per germline (reference sequence). The CDR3 has 15 residues.

This clone has a single count. The chain is built from TRBV5-1 and TRBJ2-3; 14 nucleotides agree with TRBD2. The ends lost 4 bases at V and 0 bases at J; junction bases unmatched: 7. The V gene's germline CDR1 is SGHRS and CDR2 YFSETQ. CDR3 length equals 18 residues. The CDR3: CASSPRLAGGMSTDTQYF. In DNA form, the CDR3 reads TGCGCCAGCAGCCCACGACTAGCGGGGGGGATGAGCACAGATACGCAGTATTTT.

The J gene is TRBJ2-7, the V gene TRBV27; weak D call: TRBD2 (6 bases). Germline CDR1 reads MNHEY; CDR2 reads SMNVEV (reference sequence). The CDR3 contains 14 residues. V was shortened by 5 bases and J by 2 bases, with 13 bases between the two germline ends. In DNA form, the CDR3 reads TGTGCCAGCAGTCGCAGCGGGCTGACCTACGAGCAGTACTTC. Its protein is CASSRSGLTYEQYF.